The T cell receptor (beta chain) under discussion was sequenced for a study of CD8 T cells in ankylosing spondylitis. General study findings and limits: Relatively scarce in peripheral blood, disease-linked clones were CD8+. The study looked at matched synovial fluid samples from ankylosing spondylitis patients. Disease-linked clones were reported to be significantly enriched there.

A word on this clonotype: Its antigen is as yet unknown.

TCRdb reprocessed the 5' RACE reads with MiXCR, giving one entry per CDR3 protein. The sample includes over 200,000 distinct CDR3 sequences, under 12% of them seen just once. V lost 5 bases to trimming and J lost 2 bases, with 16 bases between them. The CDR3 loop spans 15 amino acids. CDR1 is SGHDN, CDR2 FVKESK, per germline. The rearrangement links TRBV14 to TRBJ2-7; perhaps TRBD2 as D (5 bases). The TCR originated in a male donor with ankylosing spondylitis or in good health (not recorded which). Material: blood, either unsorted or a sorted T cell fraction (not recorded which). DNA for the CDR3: TGTGCCAGCAGCGGTGGAGGACTCGCCGCCTACGAGCAGTACTTC. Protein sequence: CASSGGGLAAYEQYF.